One and the same sample provided the 11 T cell receptor beta chains below, sequenced in a study of response to subunit inactivated influenza vaccine (dated by TCRdb to 2016 to 2019). Libraries were constructed by RT-PCR. The sample was run on an Illumina HiSeq 2500. Through fastp at Q25 and MiXCR, TCRdb rebuilt clones from the public reads, retaining in-frame beta chains. Merged by CDR3 protein, the rows form single entries marked with the most common genes and DNA. This sample is represented by about 780,000 distinct CDR3 sequences; around 20% of them were singletons. Approximately 10% of the sample goes to the ten largest clones. The source was PBMCs from blood, collected 4 to 6 days after vaccination. Every receptor here comes from a man aged 50 or older who received an inactivated influenza vaccine. Donor details come from another sample of the same person, matched by shared clones.

V gene TRBV19 combines with J gene TRBJ2-2; TRBD1 matches 8 bases. The CDR3 spans 16 residues. Unmatched junction bases numbered 12, after V lost 5 bases and J lost 7 bases. CDR1 LNHDA and CDR2 SQIVND come from the germline V gene (reference sequence). The CDR3 sequence: CASSPRTGSSSGELFF. CDR3 nucleotide sequence: TGTGCCAGTAGTCCACGGACAGGGAGTTCCAGCGGGGAGCTGTTTTTT.

The chain has TRBV28 and TRBJ2-7, with D possibly being TRBD1 (6 bases). CDR3 size: 19 residues. Germline assignment: CDR1 MDHEN and CDR2 SYDVKM. The V end lost 4 bases, the J end lost 1 base, and 26 bases lay between the germline ends. This chain's CDR3 is CASSSIGSWSRDNSYEQYF. Here the CDR3 DNA reads TGTGCCAGCAGTTCTATAGGATCCTGGTCCCGGGACAATTCCTACGAGCAGTACTTC.

This clonotype was seen only a few times. V usage is TRBV28 and J usage is TRBJ2-3, with D unresolved. The V end lost 1 base, the J end lost 3 bases, and 17 bases lay between the germline ends. The V gene's germline CDR1 is MDHEN and CDR2 SYDVKM. This CDR3 contains 17 residues. CDR3 sequence: CASSLSTSLTRTDTQYF. For the CDR3, the DNA is TGTGCCAGCAGTTTATCGACCTCCCTAACTCGGACAGATACGCAGTATTTT. Filled out from reference TRBV28 and TRBJ2-3, the complete variable domain reads DVKVTQSSRYLVKRTGEKVFLECVQDMDHENMFWYRQDPGLGLRLIYFSYDVKMKEKGDIPEGYSVSREKKERFSLILESASTNQTSMYLCASSLSTSLTRTDTQYFGPGTRLTVL.

This clonotype was counted ten times or more. This sequence joins TRBV12-3 or TRBV12-4 and TRBJ2-5; TRBD2 might be the D (5 bases). With 2 bases removed from V and 1 base from J, the gap between germline ends came to 14 bases. The CDR3 contains 16 residues. CDR3 in amino acids: CASSLWASSFQETQYF. DNA for the CDR3: TGTGCCAGCAGTTTATGGGCTAGCAGTTTCCAAGAGACCCAGTACTTC.

The sample holds many counts of this clonotype. V is TRBV12-3 or TRBV12-4 and J is TRBJ2-1; D not certain. The CDR3 is made up of 13 amino acids. Trimming took off 5 bases at V and 4 bases at J, with 9 bases between the two ends. CDR3 residues: CASSRDGYNEQFF. The CDR3 coding sequence is TGTGCCAGCAGTCGAGACGGGTACAATGAGCAGTTCTTC.

This clonotype was counted many times. The gene calls are TRBV6-6 and TRBJ2-7; D not resolved. Germline V gene data show CDR1 as MNHNY and CDR2 as SVGAGI (reference sequence). Trimming took 5 bases from V and 3 from J, leaving 5 bases between them. This CDR3 is built from 11 residues. The CDR3 DNA reads as TGTGCCAGCAGTGAACTCTACGAGCAGTACTTC. This codes for CASSELYEQYF.

The chain employs TRBV27 and TRBJ2-2, with 7 bases that match TRBD1. Per germline, CDR1 MNHEY and CDR2 SMNVEV (reference sequence). This CDR3 has 14 amino acids. V was pared by 0 bases and J by 9 bases, with 4 bases of the junction left unmatched. The CDR3 nucleotides are TGTGCCAGCAGTTTATCGAGACAGGGTTGGGAGCTGTTTTTT. Its protein product is CASSLSRQGWELFF.

This clonotype has just a few counts. The rearrangement links TRBV5-1 to TRBJ2-5; D is possibly TRBD2 (5 bases). Germline-derived CDR1 and CDR2 are SGHRS and YFSETQ. CDR3 length equals 13 residues. Trimming removed 6 bases at V and 5 bases at J, with 14 bases between. CDR3 sequence (DNA): TGCGCCAGCACCCCCCGGCCGGGGGAGACCCAGTACTTC. Its protein product is CASTPRPGETQYF.

This clonotype was picked up a small number of times. The chain is built from TRBV10-3 and TRBJ1-2, with TRBD1 matching 7 bases. The CDR3 is made up of 13 amino acids. The germline gives CDR1 ENHRY, CDR2 SYGVKD. J gave up 3 bases and V 4 bases, and 2 bases lay outside the gene matches. CDR3 sequence (DNA): TGTGCCATCAGTGCCAGGGGGGACTATGGCTACACCTTC. Its translation is CAISARGDYGYTF.

CDR3 amino acids: CRGTGTDYGYTF. The CDR3 DNA is TGCAGAGGCACCGGGACTGATTATGGCTACACCTTC. V usage is TRBV20-1 and J usage is TRBJ1-2; perhaps TRBD1 as D (5 bases). Germline CDR1 and CDR2: DFQATT and SNEGSKA (reference sequence). This CDR3 region has 12 residues.

In its sample, this clonotype was seen a few times. The rearrangement links TRBV6-1 to TRBJ1-5; D gene uncertain. The germline gives CDR1 MNHNS, CDR2 SASEGT. V was trimmed by 6 bases and J by 5 bases, leaving 14 bases between them. CDR3 size: 14 residues. CDR3 sequence reads: CASRPGREDQPQHF. The CDR3 DNA reads TGTGCCAGCAGGCCGGGAAGGGAGGATCAGCCCCAGCATTTT.